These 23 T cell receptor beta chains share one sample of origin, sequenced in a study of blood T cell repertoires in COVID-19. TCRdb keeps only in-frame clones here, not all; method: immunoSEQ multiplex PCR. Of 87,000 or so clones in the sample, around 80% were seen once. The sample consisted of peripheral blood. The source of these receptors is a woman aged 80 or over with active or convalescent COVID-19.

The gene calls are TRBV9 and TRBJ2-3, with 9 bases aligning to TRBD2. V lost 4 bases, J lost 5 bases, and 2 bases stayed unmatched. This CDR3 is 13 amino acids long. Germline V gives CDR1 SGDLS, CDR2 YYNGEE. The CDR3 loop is CASSPRGGDTQYF. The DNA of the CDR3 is TGTGCCAGCAGCCCGCGGGGGGGAGATACGCAGTATTTT.

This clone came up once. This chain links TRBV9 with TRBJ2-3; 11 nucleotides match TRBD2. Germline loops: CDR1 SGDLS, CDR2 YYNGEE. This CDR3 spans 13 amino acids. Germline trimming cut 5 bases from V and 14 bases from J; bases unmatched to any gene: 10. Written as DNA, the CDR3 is TGTGCCAGCAGGACTAGCGGGGCCCCAGTGTGGTATTTT. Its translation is CASRTSGAPVWYF.

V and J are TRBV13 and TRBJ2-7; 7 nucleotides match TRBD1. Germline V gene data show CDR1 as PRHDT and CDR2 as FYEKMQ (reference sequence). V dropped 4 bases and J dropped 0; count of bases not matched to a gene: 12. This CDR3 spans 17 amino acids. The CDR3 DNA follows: TGTGCCAGCAGCTCAAACGCCGGAACAGGGGACTCCTACGAGCAGTACTTC. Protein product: CASSSNAGTGDSYEQYF.

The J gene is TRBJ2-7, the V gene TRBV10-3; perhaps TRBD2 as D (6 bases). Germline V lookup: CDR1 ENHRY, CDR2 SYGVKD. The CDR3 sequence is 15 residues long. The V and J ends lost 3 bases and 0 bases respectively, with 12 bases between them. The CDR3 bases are TGTGCCATCAGTGAAATGGAGGGACCCTCCTACGAGCAGTACTTC. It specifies CAISEMEGPSYEQYF.

The CDR3 sequence: CASRPSGGGDTQYF. The CDR3 nucleotides are TGTGCCAGCAGACCTAGCGGGGGAGGAGATACGCAGTATTTT. The rearrangement links TRBV6-5 to TRBJ2-3, with TRBD2 identical over 10 bases. Germline loops: CDR1 MNHEY, CDR2 SVGAGI. CDR3 length: 14 amino acids. V trimming: 6 bases; J trimming: 5 bases; junction bases outside the gene matches: 5.

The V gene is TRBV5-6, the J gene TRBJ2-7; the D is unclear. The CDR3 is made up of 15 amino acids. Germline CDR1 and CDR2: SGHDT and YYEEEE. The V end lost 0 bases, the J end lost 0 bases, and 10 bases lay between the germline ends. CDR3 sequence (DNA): TGTGCCAGCAGCTTGGGGCAGGTGGGCTCCTACGAGCAGTACTTC. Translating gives CASSLGQVGSYEQYF.

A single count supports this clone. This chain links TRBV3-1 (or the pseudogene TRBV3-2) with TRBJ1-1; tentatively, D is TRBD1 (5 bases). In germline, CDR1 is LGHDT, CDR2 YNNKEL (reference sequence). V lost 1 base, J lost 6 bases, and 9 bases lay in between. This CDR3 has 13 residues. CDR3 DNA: TGTGCCAGCAGCCAAGCGGGGGGGGCTGAAGCTTTCTTT. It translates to CASSQAGGAEAFF.

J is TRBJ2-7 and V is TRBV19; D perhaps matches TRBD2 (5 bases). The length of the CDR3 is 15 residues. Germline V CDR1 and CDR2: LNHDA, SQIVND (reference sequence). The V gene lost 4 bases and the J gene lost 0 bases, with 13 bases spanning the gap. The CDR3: CASSRGRRSSYEQYF. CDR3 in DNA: TGTGCCAGTAGTAGAGGACGGAGGAGCTCCTACGAGCAGTACTTC. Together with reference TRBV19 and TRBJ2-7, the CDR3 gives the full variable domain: DGGITQSPKYLFRKEGQNVTLSCEQNLNHDAMYWYRQDPGQGLRLIYYSQIVNDFQKGDIAEGYSVSREKKESFPLTVTSAQKNPTAFYLCASSRGRRSSYEQYFGPGTRLTVT.

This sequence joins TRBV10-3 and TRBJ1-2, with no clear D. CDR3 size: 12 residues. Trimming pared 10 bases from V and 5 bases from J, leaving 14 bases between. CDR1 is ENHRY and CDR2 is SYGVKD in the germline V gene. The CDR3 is CATETSGYGYTF. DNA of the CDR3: TGTGCCACCGAAACGAGCGGGTATGGCTACACCTTC.

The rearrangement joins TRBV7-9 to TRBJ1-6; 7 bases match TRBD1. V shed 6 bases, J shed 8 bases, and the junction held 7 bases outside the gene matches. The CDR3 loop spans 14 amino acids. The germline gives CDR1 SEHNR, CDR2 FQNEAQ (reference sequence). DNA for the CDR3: TGTGCCAGCAGTAGACAGGGAATCTATTCACCCCTCCACTTT. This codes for CASSRQGIYSPLHF.

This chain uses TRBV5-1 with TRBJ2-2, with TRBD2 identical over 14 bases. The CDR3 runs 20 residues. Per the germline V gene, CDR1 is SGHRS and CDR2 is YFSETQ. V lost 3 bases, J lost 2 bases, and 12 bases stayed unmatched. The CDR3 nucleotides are TGCGCCAGCAGCTCGATCACTCGGACTAGCGGGAGGAAAAACACCGGGGAGCTGTTTTTT. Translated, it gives CASSSITRTSGRKNTGELFF.

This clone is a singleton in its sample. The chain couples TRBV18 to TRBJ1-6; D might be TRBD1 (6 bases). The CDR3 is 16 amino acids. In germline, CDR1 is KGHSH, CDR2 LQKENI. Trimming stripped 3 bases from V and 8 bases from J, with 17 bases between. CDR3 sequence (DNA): TGTGCCAGCTCACCCAACAAAGGGGGGGCAGATTCACCCCTCCACTTT. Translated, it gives CASSPNKGGADSPLHF.

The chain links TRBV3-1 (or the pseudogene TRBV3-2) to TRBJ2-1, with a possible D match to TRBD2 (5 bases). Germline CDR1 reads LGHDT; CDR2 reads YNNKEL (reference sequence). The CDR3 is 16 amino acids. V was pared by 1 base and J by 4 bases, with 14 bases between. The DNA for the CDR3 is TGTGCCAGCAGCCAAGGAGGGCGGGCTGAATACAATGAGCAGTTCTTC. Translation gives CASSQGGRAEYNEQFF.

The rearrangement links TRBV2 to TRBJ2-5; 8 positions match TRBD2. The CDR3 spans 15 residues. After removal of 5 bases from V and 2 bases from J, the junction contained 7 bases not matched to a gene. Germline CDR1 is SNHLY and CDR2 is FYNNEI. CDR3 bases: TGTGCCAGCAGTCCTAGCGGGCTTAGACAAGAGACCCAGTACTTC. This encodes CASSPSGLRQETQYF.

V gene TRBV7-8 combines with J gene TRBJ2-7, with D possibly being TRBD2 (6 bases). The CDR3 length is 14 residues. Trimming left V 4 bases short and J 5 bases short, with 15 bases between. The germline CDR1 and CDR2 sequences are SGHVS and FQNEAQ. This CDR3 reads CASSWGGGVNEQYF. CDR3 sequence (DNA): TGTGCCAGCAGCTGGGGTGGAGGGGTAAACGAGCAGTACTTC.

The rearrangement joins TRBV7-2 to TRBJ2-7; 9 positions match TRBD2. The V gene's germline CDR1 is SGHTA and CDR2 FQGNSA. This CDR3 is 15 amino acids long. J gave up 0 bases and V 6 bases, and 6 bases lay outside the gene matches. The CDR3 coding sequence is TGTGCCAGCAGTCTAGCGGGGCCCTTCTCCTACGAGCAGTACTTC. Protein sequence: CASSLAGPFSYEQYF.

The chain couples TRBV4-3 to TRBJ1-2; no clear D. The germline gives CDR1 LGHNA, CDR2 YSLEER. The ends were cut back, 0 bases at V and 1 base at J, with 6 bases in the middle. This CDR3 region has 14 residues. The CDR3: CASSQDTGNYGYTF. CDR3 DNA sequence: TGCGCCAGCAGCCAAGATACGGGTAACTATGGCTACACCTTC.

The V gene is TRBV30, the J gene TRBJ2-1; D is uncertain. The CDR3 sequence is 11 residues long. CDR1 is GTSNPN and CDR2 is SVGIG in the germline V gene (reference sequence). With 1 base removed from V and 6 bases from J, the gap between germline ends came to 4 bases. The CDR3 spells CAWSAPNEQFF. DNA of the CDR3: TGTGCCTGGAGTGCTCCCAATGAGCAGTTCTTC.

In DNA form, the CDR3 reads TGTGCCAGCGCTAGCGGGAGATCCTACAATGAGCAGTTCTTC. Translating gives CASASGRSYNEQFF. The genes are TRBV2 and TRBJ2-1; 10 nucleotides align to TRBD2. V lost 8 bases to trimming and J lost 1 base; unmatched junction nucleotides: 2. This CDR3 contains 14 residues. From germline, CDR1 is SNHLY and CDR2 FYNNEI.

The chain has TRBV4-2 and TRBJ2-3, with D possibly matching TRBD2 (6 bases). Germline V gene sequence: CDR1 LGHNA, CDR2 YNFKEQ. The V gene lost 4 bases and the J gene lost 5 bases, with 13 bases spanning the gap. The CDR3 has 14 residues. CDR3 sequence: CASSRAGIGDTQYF. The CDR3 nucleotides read TGTGCCAGCAGCCGGGCGGGGATAGGAGATACGCAGTATTTT.

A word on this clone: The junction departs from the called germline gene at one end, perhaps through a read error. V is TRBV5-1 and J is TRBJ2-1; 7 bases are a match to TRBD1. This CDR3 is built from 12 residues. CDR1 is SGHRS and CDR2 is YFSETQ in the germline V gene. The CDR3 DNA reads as TGCGCCAGCAGCGCCGGACAGGCCGTGGGGGTCTTC. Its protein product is CASSAGQAVGVF.

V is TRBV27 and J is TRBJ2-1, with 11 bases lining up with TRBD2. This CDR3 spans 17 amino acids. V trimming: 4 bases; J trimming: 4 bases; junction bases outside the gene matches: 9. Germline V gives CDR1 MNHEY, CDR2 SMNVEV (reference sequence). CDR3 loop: CASSSYHGTSGYNEQFF. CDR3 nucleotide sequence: TGTGCCAGCAGTTCCTATCATGGGACTAGCGGTTACAATGAGCAGTTCTTC.

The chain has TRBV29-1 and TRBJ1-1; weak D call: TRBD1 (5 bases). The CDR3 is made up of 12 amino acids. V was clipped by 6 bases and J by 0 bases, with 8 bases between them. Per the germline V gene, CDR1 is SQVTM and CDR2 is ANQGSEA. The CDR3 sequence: CSVATVNTEAFF. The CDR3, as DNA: TGCAGCGTAGCGACAGTGAACACTGAAGCTTTCTTT. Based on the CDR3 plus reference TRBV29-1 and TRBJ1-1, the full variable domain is SAVISQKPSRDICQRGTSLTIQCQVDSQVTMMFWYRQQPGQSLTLIATANQGSEATYESGFVIDKFPISRPNLTFSTLTVSNMSPEDSSIYLCSVATVNTEAFFGQGTRLTVV.